These 29 T cell receptor beta chains were sequenced from one sample in a study of CD8+ T cells in alopecia areata. Noted treatment: oral pan-JAK inhibitor, 5-10 mg twice daily. cDNA reverse transcribed from extracted RNA served as the sequencing template. Assay used: immunoSEQ multiplex PCR; TCRdb lists only in-frame clones, some missing. This repertoire shows about 92,000 clones, around 44% found once; its top ten account for about 17%. The sequenced sample was CD8+ T cells sorted from blood, obtained at week 24, from a patient treated with tofacitinib. Receptors originate from a human donor with alopecia areata.

The CDR3 DNA reads as TGTGCCAGCAGAGTGACCTACGAGCAGTACTTC. Its translation is CASRVTYEQYF. The gene calls are TRBV2 and TRBJ2-7; D uncertain. Germline CDR1 reads SNHLY; CDR2 reads FYNNEI. V was cut by 6 bases and J by 2 bases, with 5 bases left in between. The CDR3 length is 11 residues.

This clone was observed a few times. The chain couples TRBV7-2 to TRBJ2-7; D might be TRBD1 (7 bases). Trimming removed 5 bases at V and 0 bases at J, with 20 bases between. The CDR3 contains 17 residues. CDR1 and CDR2 from the germline V gene are SGHTA and FQGNSA. The CDR3: CASSRPRAGGSSYEQYF. The CDR3 DNA is TGTGCCAGCAGCCGCCCTCGTGCAGGGGGGAGCTCCTACGAGCAGTACTTC.

This clone was counted a few times. J is TRBJ2-7 and V is TRBV9, with D tentatively TRBD1 or TRBD2 (6 bases each). V was shortened by 3 bases and J by 6 bases, with 16 bases between the two germline ends. The germline gives CDR1 SGDLS, CDR2 YYNGEE. The CDR3 has 14 amino acids. CDR3 DNA sequence: TGTGCCAGCAGCGCATATACCGGGGGCCTCGAGCAGTACTTC. Translating gives CASSAYTGGLEQYF.

The sample holds many counts of this clone. The chain joins TRBV19 to TRBJ2-2; D uncertain. The V and J ends lost 3 bases and 6 bases respectively, with 8 bases between them. This CDR3 has 13 residues. Germline lookup yields CDR1 LNHDA and CDR2 SQIVND (reference sequence). The CDR3 spells CASSITRPGELFF. The CDR3 DNA reads TGTGCCAGTAGTATTACACGGCCCGGGGAGCTGTTTTTT. Based on the CDR3 plus reference TRBV19 and TRBJ2-2, the full variable domain is DGGITQSPKYLFRKEGQNVTLSCEQNLNHDAMYWYRQDPGQGLRLIYYSQIVNDFQKGDIAEGYSVSREKKESFPLTVTSAQKNPTAFYLCASSITRPGELFFGEGSRLTVL.

This clone was seen only a few times. The chain couples TRBV5-1 to TRBJ2-4, with D possibly matching TRBD1 (5 bases). The CDR3 totals 14 residues. Trimming removed 4 bases from V and 0 bases from J, with 8 bases in between. Germline lookup yields CDR1 SGHRS and CDR2 YFSETQ. The CDR3 DNA reads as TGCGCCAGCAGCCTGACAGTAGCCAAAAACATTCAGTACTTC. This gives the protein CASSLTVAKNIQYF.

This clone was counted between two and nine times. The chain carries TRBV4-1 and TRBJ2-7; D is tentatively TRBD1 or TRBD2 (5 bases each). The germline gives CDR1 MGHRA, CDR2 YSYEKL. CDR3 length: 13 residues. The ends were cut back, 1 base at V and 2 bases at J, with 6 bases in the middle. CDR3 amino acids: CASSQGGTYEQYF. The CDR3 bases are TGCGCCAGCAGCCAAGGGGGGACCTACGAGCAGTACTTC.

The J gene is TRBJ2-7, the V gene TRBV4-1; D ambiguous. Germline V gives CDR1 MGHRA, CDR2 YSYEKL. V was cut by 0 bases and J by 3 bases, with 9 bases left in between. The CDR3 has 14 amino acids. CDR3 amino acids: CASSQDPGGYEQYF. The CDR3 coding sequence is TGCGCCAGCAGCCAAGATCCGGGCGGCTACGAGCAGTACTTC.

The chain uses TRBV11-2 and TRBJ2-5; 11 nucleotides match TRBD2. CDR3 length: 17 residues. With V trimmed by 1 base and J by 7 bases, 11 bases remained unmatched. The germline CDR1 and CDR2 sequences are SGHAT and FQNNGV. The CDR3 protein is CASSLAPLAGDSGTQYF. The CDR3 bases are TGTGCCAGCAGCTTAGCCCCACTAGCGGGAGACTCCGGGACCCAGTACTTC.

The rearrangement joins TRBV4-3 to TRBJ2-7; D remains ambiguous. CDR3 length: 15 amino acids. Trimming cost V 0 bases and J 1 base, with 10 bases left between them. CDR1 LGHNA and CDR2 YSLEER come from the germline V gene. The DNA of the CDR3 is TGCGCCAGCAGCCAAGAAGTTGGGAAATCCTACGAGCAGTACTTC. It codes for CASSQEVGKSYEQYF.

This chain uses TRBV9 with TRBJ2-2; 9 bases map to TRBD2. V was clipped by 6 bases and J by 4 bases; unmatched bases: 7. Germline V lookup: CDR1 SGDLS, CDR2 YYNGEE. The CDR3 is 15 residues long. CDR3 in amino acids: CASTSSGTGTGELFF. The CDR3 DNA reads as TGTGCCAGCACCTCTAGCGGGACGGGCACCGGGGAGCTGTTTTTT.

This clone was picked up many times. The gene calls are TRBV11-1 and TRBJ2-5; D ambiguous. The germline V gene encodes CDR1 SGHAT and CDR2 FQDESV (reference sequence). This CDR3 contains 15 residues. V was clipped by 1 base and J by 3 bases, with 12 bases between them. The CDR3 spells CASSLGSALEETQYF. The CDR3 nucleotides read TGTGCCAGCAGCTTAGGGTCGGCCTTGGAAGAGACCCAGTACTTC.

The table lists this clone with a few counts. The chain has TRBV5-1 and TRBJ2-2, with D uncertain. The germline V gene encodes CDR1 SGHRS and CDR2 YFSETQ. V lost 0 bases and J lost 6, with 3 bases in between. The CDR3 is 12 residues long. The CDR3 bases are TGCGCCAGCAGCTTGGCAGCCGGGGAGCTGTTTTTT. It yields the protein CASSLAAGELFF.

The gene calls are TRBV7-9 and TRBJ2-7; D call uncertain. This CDR3 comprises 12 residues. Per germline, CDR1 SEHNR and CDR2 FQNEAQ (reference sequence). Trimming shortened V by 4 bases and J by 6 bases, and 10 bases separated the two germline ends. CDR3 nucleotide sequence: TGTGCCAGCAGCTCCGGTATTCTCGAGCAGTACTTC. Protein: CASSSGILEQYF. Complete variable domain (other parts from reference TRBV7-9 and TRBJ2-7): DTGVSQNPRHKITKRGQNVTFRCDPISEHNRLYWYRQTLGQGPEFLTYFQNEAQLEKSRLLSDRFSAERPKGSFSTLEIQRTEQGDSAMYLCASSSGILEQYFGPGTRLTVT.

This clone has just a few counts. The rearrangement uses TRBV7-2 and TRBJ2-7, with D unresolved. This CDR3 has 11 amino acids. Trimming left V 4 bases short and J 2 bases short, with 3 bases between. CDR1 and CDR2 from the germline V gene are SGHTA and FQGNSA. The CDR3 loop is CASSSAYEQYF. CDR3 nucleotides: TGTGCCAGCAGCTCAGCCTACGAGCAGTACTTC. Combining the CDR3 with reference TRBV7-2 and TRBJ2-7 gives the whole variable domain GAGVSQSPSNKVTEKGKDVELRCDPISGHTALYWYRQSLGQGLEFLIYFQGNSAPDKSGLPSDRFSAERTGGSVSTLTIQRTQQEDSAVYLCASSSAYEQYFGPGTRLTVT.

This CDR3 reads CASSWRWQGKETQYF. CDR3 coding DNA: TGTGCCAGCAGCTGGCGGTGGCAGGGGAAAGAGACCCAGTACTTC. The chain joins TRBV5-4 to TRBJ2-5; D possibly corresponds to TRBD1 (6 bases). The germline CDR1 and CDR2 sequences are SGHNT and YYREEE (reference sequence). This CDR3 region has 15 residues. V lost 3 bases, J lost 3 bases, and 15 bases lay in between.

The CDR3 loop reads CSATYNEQFF. CDR3 nucleotide sequence: TGCAGTGCTACCTACAATGAGCAGTTCTTC. The chain couples TRBV20-1 to TRBJ2-1; D call uncertain. This CDR3 has 10 residues. The V and J ends lost 4 bases and 2 bases respectively, with 0 bases between them. Germline-derived CDR1 and CDR2 are DFQATT and SNEGSKA (reference sequence).

The chain carries TRBV19 and TRBJ1-5; no clear D. The CDR3 loop spans 20 amino acids. Germline-derived CDR1 and CDR2 are LNHDA and SQIVND (reference sequence). Trimming shortened V by 5 bases and J by 2 bases, and 28 bases separated the two germline ends. The CDR3 sequence: CASSPRGRRDIGSGNQPQHF. CDR3 bases: TGTGCCAGTAGTCCCCGTGGCCGGCGGGATATTGGGTCTGGCAATCAGCCCCAGCATTTT. The complete variable domain, with remaining parts taken from reference TRBV19 and TRBJ1-5, reads DGGITQSPKYLFRKEGQNVTLSCEQNLNHDAMYWYRQDPGQGLRLIYYSQIVNDFQKGDIAEGYSVSREKKESFPLTVTSAQKNPTAFYLCASSPRGRRDIGSGNQPQHFGDGTRLSIL.

In its sample, this clone was seen a few times. V is TRBV29-1 and J is TRBJ1-1; perhaps TRBD1 as D (6 bases). The CDR3 consists of 13 residues. The germline gives CDR1 SQVTM, CDR2 ANQGSEA. V lost 1 base to trimming and J lost 6 bases, with 12 bases between them. The CDR3 spells CSVEGRGFSEAFF. The CDR3 DNA reads as TGCAGCGTTGAAGGAAGGGGGTTCTCTGAAGCTTTCTTT.

The rearrangement joins TRBV5-1 to TRBJ2-5; 7 nucleotides agree with TRBD1. CDR3 length equals 14 residues. With V trimmed by 4 bases and J by 1 base, 4 bases remained unmatched. The germline V gene encodes CDR1 SGHRS and CDR2 YFSETQ. The CDR3 DNA sequence: TGCGCCAGCAGCCCCCGACAGGGCCAAGAGACCCAGTACTTC. Translated, it gives CASSPRQGQETQYF.

This sequence joins TRBV27 and TRBJ2-3; D is unresolved. The CDR3 is made up of 14 amino acids. V was clipped by 3 bases and J by 1 base, with 8 bases between them. The germline V gene encodes CDR1 MNHEY and CDR2 SMNVEV (reference sequence). This CDR3 reads CASSLERRTDTQYF. In DNA, the CDR3 is TGTGCCAGCAGTTTGGAGAGACGCACAGATACGCAGTATTTT.

The chain uses TRBV30 and TRBJ2-7; D call uncertain. This CDR3 is built from 15 residues. CDR1 is GTSNPN and CDR2 is SVGIG in the germline V gene (reference sequence). V was pared by 2 bases and J by 2 bases, with 16 bases between. The CDR3 nucleotides are TGTGCCTGGAGTAACCGGGCCAGCCTACCCTACGAGCAGTACTTC. Its protein product is CAWSNRASLPYEQYF.

The chain links TRBV4-1 to TRBJ1-1, with D hard to call. Deletions cut 2 bases from V and 4 bases from J, with 11 bases between. Germline V lookup: CDR1 MGHRA, CDR2 YSYEKL. CDR3 size: 14 residues. The CDR3 protein is CASSQKEEGTEAFF. The CDR3 DNA follows: TGCGCCAGCAGCCAAAAGGAGGAGGGCACTGAAGCTTTCTTT.

The V gene is TRBV11-2, the J gene TRBJ2-1, with D possibly TRBD2 on 5 matching bases. Germline V CDR1 and CDR2: SGHAT, FQNNGV. The CDR3 extends over 14 amino acids. Trimming removed 3 bases at V and 2 bases at J, with 8 bases between. The CDR3 DNA reads as TGTGCCAGCAGCTTGAGGGCGACCTACAATGAGCAGTTCTTC. Translation gives CASSLRATYNEQFF.

V and J are TRBV30 and TRBJ1-1; perhaps TRBD1 as D (5 bases). From germline, CDR1 is GTSNPN and CDR2 SVGIG (reference sequence). The CDR3 is made up of 12 amino acids. The V gene lost 5 bases and the J gene lost 0 bases, with 7 bases spanning the gap. CDR3 DNA: TGTGCCTGGTGGGGGGTGAACACTGAAGCTTTCTTT. It translates to CAWWGVNTEAFF.

This clone was found a few times. The gene calls are TRBV4-1 and TRBJ2-2, with D uncertain. This CDR3 has 15 amino acids. Germline CDR1 reads MGHRA; CDR2 reads YSYEKL. V gave up 4 bases and J gave up 2 bases, with 11 bases separating them. CDR3 sequence (DNA): TGCGCCAGCAGCCTGGGTATAGGTAACACCGGGGAGCTGTTTTTT. Its translation: CASSLGIGNTGELFF.

This clone was observed a handful of times. The chain employs TRBV27 and TRBJ2-2; D not resolved. CDR1 and CDR2 from the germline V gene are MNHEY and SMNVEV (reference sequence). Trimming shortened V by 6 bases and J by 2 bases, and 7 bases separated the two germline ends. CDR3 length equals 13 residues. The CDR3 sequence: CASSKSNTGELFF. In DNA form, the CDR3 reads TGTGCCAGCAGCAAAAGTAACACCGGGGAGCTGTTTTTT.

This clone has only a few counts. Additional DNA sequences in this sample encode the identical CDR3. CDR3 sequence reads: CASSLRFDEQFF. In DNA form, the CDR3 reads TGTGCCAGCAGCTTGCGGTTTGATGAGCAGTTCTTC. The chain joins TRBV7-9 to TRBJ2-1; D remains ambiguous. The V and J ends lost 3 bases and 8 bases respectively, with 8 bases between them. The germline CDR1 and CDR2 sequences are SEHNR and FQNEAQ (reference sequence). The CDR3 is 12 amino acids.

This clone came up once. The chain employs TRBV13 and TRBJ2-5; tentative D call: TRBD2 (5 bases). CDR1 is PRHDT and CDR2 is FYEKMQ in the germline V gene (reference sequence). The CDR3 spans 16 residues. Deletions cut 3 bases from V and 3 bases from J, with 17 bases between. CDR3 nucleotide sequence: TGTGCCAGCAGCTTGAGCGGCCCTAGCCGAAAAGAGACCCAGTACTTC. Translating it yields CASSLSGPSRKETQYF.

The chain is built from TRBV4-2 and TRBJ2-7; D is perhaps TRBD1 (5 bases). V shed 1 base and J shed 0 bases, with 7 bases lying between them. The length of the CDR3 is 14 residues. The germline CDR1 and CDR2 sequences are LGHNA and YNFKEQ. CDR3 nucleotides: TGTGCCAGCAGCCAAGTCGACAGCTCCTACGAGCAGTACTTC. This sequence encodes CASSQVDSSYEQYF.